The next 16 T cell receptor beta chains were all read from a single sample in a study of blood T cell repertoires in COVID-19. Sequenced by immunoSEQ multiplex PCR; TCRdb stores in-frame clones only, minus some. The sample has about 250,000 clones, around 90% seen once. What was sequenced was PBMCs or T cells enriched from blood (not recorded which). The receptor set was obtained from a woman aged 45-65 years who had recovered from COVID-19.

The CDR3 nucleotides are TGTGCCAGCAGTGGACCCGGGAGCCCGTACGAGCAGTACTTC. This sequence encodes CASSGPGSPYEQYF. The chain combines TRBV28 with TRBJ2-7; tentative D call: TRBD2 (6 bases). V was cut by 5 bases and J by 4 bases, with 15 bases left in between. The germline CDR1 and CDR2 sequences are MDHEN and SYDVKM. The CDR3 has 14 amino acids.

The gene calls are TRBV27 and TRBJ1-5; D is uncertain. V gave up 3 bases and J gave up 7 bases, with 22 bases separating them. Germline loops: CDR1 MNHEY, CDR2 SMNVEV (reference sequence). The CDR3 is 17 amino acids. CDR3 in amino acids: CASSLGSLVGSRQPQHF. DNA for the CDR3: TGTGCCAGCAGTTTGGGGAGCCTAGTAGGGTCGCGCCAGCCCCAGCATTTT.

This CDR3 reads CASSVGGNSGNTIYF. CDR3 sequence (DNA): TGTGCCAGCAGCGTAGGCGGCAACTCTGGAAACACCATATATTTT. The chain carries TRBV9 and TRBJ1-3; D gene unclear. Germline V gives CDR1 SGDLS, CDR2 YYNGEE. V was trimmed by 0 bases and J by 0 bases, leaving 7 bases between them. The CDR3 is made up of 15 amino acids. The variable domain in full, with the rest retrieved from reference TRBV9 and TRBJ1-3, is DSGVTQTPKHLITATGQRVTLRCSPRSGDLSVYWYQQSLDQGLQFLIQYYNGEERAKGNILERFSAQQFPDLHSELNLSSLELGDSALYFCASSVGGNSGNTIYFGEGSWLTVV.

The chain recombines TRBV6-1 with TRBJ1-2; 7 bases agree with TRBD1. The CDR3 has 13 residues. Germline assignment: CDR1 MNHNS and CDR2 SASEGT. Trimming cost V 3 bases and J 3 bases; bases outside gene matches: 1. This CDR3 is CASSETGYYGYTF. CDR3 in DNA: TGTGCCAGCAGTGAGACAGGGTACTATGGCTACACCTTC.

V usage is TRBV19 and J usage is TRBJ1-1, with no clear D. V gave up 2 bases and J gave up 6 bases, with 13 bases separating them. The CDR3 sequence is 14 residues long. Germline V gene data show CDR1 as LNHDA and CDR2 as SQIVND (reference sequence). For the CDR3, the DNA is TGTGCCAGTAGTATATCCAGTCTGACTCCTGAAGCTTTCTTT. Its translation is CASSISSLTPEAFF.

The rearrangement joins TRBV3-1 (or the pseudogene TRBV3-2) to TRBJ1-6; 7 bases are shared with TRBD1. J gave up 8 bases and V 3 bases, and 7 bases lay outside the gene matches. Per the germline V gene, CDR1 is LGHDT and CDR2 is YNNKEL (reference sequence). The CDR3 spans 15 residues. The CDR3 protein is CASSHTGAGDSPLHF. The CDR3 nucleotides are TGTGCCAGCAGCCATACAGGGGCAGGAGATTCACCCCTCCACTTT.

The chain uses TRBV7-3 and TRBJ2-1; the match to TRBD2 covers 8 bases. CDR3 size: 14 residues. The V and J ends lost 5 bases and 7 bases, in that order; junction bases with no gene match: 7. Germline CDR1 is SGHTA and CDR2 is FQGTGA. Written as DNA, the CDR3 is TGTGCCAGCAGCCCCACCGGGAGGGAGAATGAGCAGTTCTTC. Its translation is CASSPTGRENEQFF.

This clone was recorded only once. The chain employs TRBV29-1 and TRBJ1-2, with no clear D. The V end lost 3 bases, the J end lost 4 bases, and 9 bases lay between the germline ends. The V gene's germline CDR1 is SQVTM and CDR2 ANQGSEA. The CDR3 has 12 amino acids. Here the CDR3 reads CSVERDSYGYTF. As DNA, the CDR3 is TGCAGCGTTGAGAGGGATAGCTATGGCTACACCTTC.

V gene TRBV5-1 combines with J gene TRBJ1-2, with D possibly being TRBD1 (6 bases). Trimming took 6 bases from V and 2 from J, leaving 14 bases between them. The germline V gene has CDR1 SGHRS and CDR2 YFSETQ. This CDR3 spans 14 amino acids. This CDR3 reads CASTAGGWNYGYTF. CDR3 nucleotides: TGCGCCAGCACGGCGGGGGGCTGGAACTATGGCTACACCTTC.

This sequence joins TRBV2 and TRBJ2-2; 9 bases fit TRBD1. Trimming took 3 bases from V and 5 from J; bases not matched to a gene: 7. Germline assignment: CDR1 SNHLY and CDR2 FYNNEI. The CDR3 contains 16 residues. The CDR3: CASSDRGTGFTGELFF. The CDR3 region has the DNA TGTGCCAGCAGTGACAGGGGGACAGGGTTTACCGGGGAGCTGTTTTTT.

This sequence joins TRBV5-1 and TRBJ1-1, with a tentative D call TRBD1 (6 bases). V was trimmed by 0 bases and J by 3 bases, leaving 9 bases between them. CDR3 size: 14 residues. Germline V lookup: CDR1 SGHRS, CDR2 YFSETQ. CDR3 loop: CASSLEAGDTEAFF. In nucleotides, the CDR3 is TGCGCCAGCAGCTTGGAGGCAGGGGACACTGAAGCTTTCTTT.

The chain carries TRBV5-6 and TRBJ2-3; 7 positions agree with TRBD2. The CDR3 extends over 17 amino acids. Germline CDR1 is SGHDT and CDR2 is YYEEEE. The junction had 13 bases not matched to a gene; V was cut back by 4 bases and J by 2 bases. The CDR3 region is CASSPLGSSGTTDTQYF. CDR3 DNA: TGTGCCAGCAGCCCACTCGGGTCTAGCGGAACCACAGATACGCAGTATTTT.

This clone was found once. The chain combines TRBV30 with TRBJ1-1; TRBD1 agrees at 8 bases. The V gene's germline CDR1 is GTSNPN and CDR2 SVGIG (reference sequence). The ends lost 5 bases at V and 4 bases at J; junction bases unmatched: 6. CDR3 size: 13 residues. The chain's CDR3 is CAWDRGRVTEAFF. CDR3 DNA: TGTGCCTGGGACAGGGGACGGGTCACTGAAGCTTTCTTT. The full variable domain, with the rest looked up from reference TRBV30 and TRBJ1-1, is SQTIHQWPATLVQPVGSPLSLECTVEGTSNPNLYWYRQAAGRGLQLLFYSVGIGQISSEVPQNLSASRPQDRQFILSSKKLLLSDSGFYLCAWDRGRVTEAFFGQGTRLTVV.

The chain joins TRBV7-2 to TRBJ1-3; D ambiguous. The CDR3 length is 14 residues. Germline V gene sequence: CDR1 SGHTA, CDR2 FQGNSA. V lost 5 bases and J 2 bases, leaving 10 bases between the germline ends. The CDR3: CASSPLSTGNTIYF. Written as DNA, the CDR3 is TGTGCCAGCAGCCCCCTATCCACTGGAAACACCATATATTTT.

This clone has only one observation. CDR3: CASSLAGGISYEQYF. The CDR3 DNA reads as TGTGCCAGCAGCTTAGCGGGAGGGATCTCCTACGAGCAGTACTTC. V usage is TRBV7-9 and J usage is TRBJ2-7; 7 positions match TRBD2. The CDR3 runs to 15 residues. Germline CDR1 and CDR2: SEHNR and FQNEAQ (reference sequence). Unmatched junction bases numbered 2, after V lost 0 bases and J lost 0 bases.

The genes are TRBV2 and TRBJ2-1; possible D gene TRBD2, 6 bases. In germline, CDR1 is SNHLY, CDR2 FYNNEI. Trimming took off 8 bases at V and 0 bases at J, with 11 bases between the two ends. The CDR3 spans 14 residues. In DNA, the CDR3 is TGTGCCAGCTGGGGAGGTAACTCCTACAATGAGCAGTTCTTC. It specifies CASWGGNSYNEQFF.